Following are 32 T cell receptor beta chains from one sample sequenced in a study of OX40 agonist ivuxolimab in advanced cancers. The repertoire was sequenced with immunoSEQ multiplex PCR; TCRdb's copy has only in-frame clones and lacks some. This table has tens of thousands of clones, approximately 90% appearing once. The sequences come from CD4+ or CD8+ T cells sorted from blood, collected in a trial of the OX40 agonist ivuxolimab. These receptors were obtained from an adult with an advanced solid tumor such as melanoma, head and neck, liver or kidney cancer.

The chain is built from TRBV5-4 and TRBJ1-1; the D gene is possibly TRBD1 (6 bases). Germline CDR1 SGHNT, CDR2 YYREEE (reference sequence). The CDR3 spans 18 residues. V lost 2 bases to trimming and J lost 8 bases, with 28 bases between them. CDR3 sequence: CASSFGGSVVLSLPEAFF. The CDR3 DNA is TGTGCCAGCAGCTTTGGGGGCTCGGTAGTCCTTTCGCTCCCCGAAGCTTTCTTT.

This clone appeared a single time. The V call is TRBV4-1, the J call TRBJ2-5; 8 positions agree with TRBD2. V was pared by 0 bases and J by 6 bases, with 12 bases of the junction left unmatched. Germline lookup yields CDR1 MGHRA and CDR2 YSYEKL. The CDR3 sequence is 17 residues long. CDR3 nucleotides: TGCGCCAGCAGCCAAGATTGGGGCGGGCGGGGGGTTAAGACCCAGTACTTC. It encodes CASSQDWGGRGVKTQYF.

This rearrangement joins TRBV10-3 to TRBJ2-6; 8 bases agree with TRBD1. The CDR3 has 16 amino acids. Germline-derived CDR1 and CDR2 are ENHRY and SYGVKD. V gave up 3 bases and J gave up 2 bases; unmatched junction bases: 3. CDR3 loop: CAISDPDRAGANVLTF. The CDR3 nucleotides read TGTGCCATCAGTGACCCGGACAGGGCTGGGGCCAACGTCCTGACTTTC.

V and J are TRBV11-2 and TRBJ2-1; D assignment may be TRBD1 or TRBD2 (5 bases each). The germline V gene encodes CDR1 SGHAT and CDR2 FQNNGV. The V gene lost 3 bases and the J gene lost 6 bases, with 9 bases spanning the gap. This CDR3 spans 13 amino acids. CDR3 sequence (DNA): TGTGCCAGCAGCTTGGGACCATTCAATGAGCAGTTCTTC. As protein: CASSLGPFNEQFF.

This clone was seen only once. This chain joins TRBV6-6 and TRBJ1-2; D unclear. This CDR3 is built from 13 residues. Per germline, CDR1 MNHNY and CDR2 SVGAGI (reference sequence). V was cut by 7 bases and J by 8 bases, with 17 bases left in between. CDR3 amino acids: CASTQTGVWGYTF. The CDR3 coding sequence is TGTGCCAGCACTCAGACCGGTGTGTGGGGCTACACCTTC.

The chain recombines TRBV6-1 with TRBJ2-5; 8 nucleotides match TRBD1. The J call may be faulty, since TRBJ2-7 better matches the DNA end. Germline-derived CDR1 and CDR2 are MNHNS and SASEGT. This CDR3 is built from 15 residues. CDR3 amino acids: CASIDRGGGPYEQYF. The CDR3 coding sequence is TGTGCCAGCATAGACAGGGGCGGTGGACCTTACGAGCAGTACTTC.

V gene TRBV7-8 combines with J gene TRBJ1-1; D may be TRBD1 (5 bases). Trimming took 5 bases from V and 10 from J, leaving 17 bases between them. Germline CDR1 and CDR2: SGHVS and FQNEAQ. This CDR3 comprises 13 residues. This CDR3 is CASSARDAGGAFF. In nucleotides, the CDR3 is TGTGCCAGCAGCGCTCGGGACGCCGGGGGAGCTTTCTTT.

The rearrangement uses TRBV19 and TRBJ2-1; D not resolved. The V gene's germline CDR1 is LNHDA and CDR2 SQIVND (reference sequence). This CDR3 spans 15 amino acids. The V and J ends lost 3 bases and 1 base respectively, with 10 bases between them. The CDR3 loop is CASSMGIGSYNEQFF. The CDR3 DNA sequence: TGTGCCAGTAGTATGGGGATTGGGTCCTACAATGAGCAGTTCTTC. Full variable domain (outside the CDR3, taken from reference TRBV19 and TRBJ2-1): DGGITQSPKYLFRKEGQNVTLSCEQNLNHDAMYWYRQDPGQGLRLIYYSQIVNDFQKGDIAEGYSVSREKKESFPLTVTSAQKNPTAFYLCASSMGIGSYNEQFFGPGTRLTVL.

This clone turned up a few times. The rearrangement joins TRBV5-1 to TRBJ2-6, with D perhaps given as TRBD1 or TRBD2 (5 bases each). The CDR3 has 13 amino acids. The germline gives CDR1 SGHRS, CDR2 YFSETQ. V dropped 6 bases and J dropped 4 bases, with 8 bases sitting between them. CDR3 coding DNA: TGCGCCAGCACTAGGGACGGGGCCAACGTCCTGACTTTC. It translates to CASTRDGANVLTF.

The CDR3 region has the DNA TGTGCCAGCAGCTTAGGTGCGGTAATCTCTGAAGCTTTCTTT. Protein product: CASSLGAVISEAFF. The chain combines TRBV7-9 with TRBJ1-1; D remains ambiguous. In germline, CDR1 is SEHNR, CDR2 FQNEAQ (reference sequence). Trimming removed 1 base at V and 6 bases at J, with 12 bases between. The CDR3 extends over 14 amino acids.

The chain combines TRBV9 with TRBJ2-5; 8 positions match TRBD1. Per the germline V gene, CDR1 is SGDLS and CDR2 is YYNGEE. After removal of 3 bases from V and 5 bases from J, the junction contained 3 bases not matched to a gene. The CDR3 sequence is 13 residues long. The CDR3 coding sequence is TGTGCCAGCAGCGGACAGGGGCAGGAGACCCAGTACTTC. Protein sequence: CASSGQGQETQYF.

The CDR3 is CASSPEGRSSYEQYF. The CDR3 nucleotides are TGCGCCAGCAGCCCCGAGGGGCGGTCCTCCTACGAGCAGTACTTC. The rearrangement uses TRBV5-1 and TRBJ2-5; D possibly matches TRBD1 or TRBD2 (5 bases each). The J call may be incorrect, as the DNA end agrees better with TRBJ2-7. The CDR3 consists of 15 residues. Germline V gene sequence: CDR1 SGHRS, CDR2 YFSETQ.

The CDR3 DNA reads as TGTGCCAGCAGCTTATCCGGGGGTGACTACGAGCAGTACTTC. As protein: CASSLSGGDYEQYF. The chain couples TRBV7-6 to TRBJ2-7, with a tentative D call TRBD2 (6 bases). Trimming stripped 2 bases from V and 3 bases from J, with 11 bases between. This CDR3 contains 14 residues. The germline CDR1 and CDR2 sequences are SGHVS and FNYEAQ.

V usage is TRBV10-2 and J usage is TRBJ2-7, with D perhaps matching TRBD2 (5 bases). Germline-derived CDR1 and CDR2 are WSHSY and SAAADI. This CDR3 comprises 13 residues. Between the trimmed V and J ends, which lost 4 bases and 5 bases, there was a span of 12 bases. CDR3: CASSGYSSNEQYF. The CDR3 nucleotides read TGCGCCAGCAGTGGATATTCTAGCAACGAGCAGTACTTC.

The chain carries TRBV9 and TRBJ2-5; possible D gene TRBD1, 7 bases. The V end lost 4 bases, the J end lost 5 bases, and 15 bases lay between the germline ends. This CDR3 has 14 amino acids. Germline CDR1 is SGDLS and CDR2 is YYNGEE. The CDR3, as DNA: TGTGCCAGCAGCCCGTCGACAGGGAGGGAGACCCAGTACTTC. Its protein product is CASSPSTGRETQYF.

The V call is TRBV7-3, the J call TRBJ2-5; 10 bases line up with TRBD1. The length of the CDR3 is 16 residues. The trim removed 6 bases at V and 2 bases at J, leaving 9 bases unmatched. Germline V lookup: CDR1 SGHTA, CDR2 FQGTGA. The CDR3 DNA reads TGTGCCAGCAGTCTGACAGGGGGCGCAAGGCAAGAGACCCAGTACTTC. This gives the protein CASSLTGGARQETQYF.

This chain joins TRBV29-1 and TRBJ2-5, with 15 bases fitting TRBD2. This CDR3 has 16 amino acids. J lost 2 bases, V lost 5 bases, and 6 bases had no gene match. Germline-derived CDR1 and CDR2 are SQVTM and ANQGSEA. The CDR3: CSVQGLAGGTQETQYF. CDR3 nucleotides: TGCAGCGTTCAGGGACTAGCGGGGGGAACACAAGAGACCCAGTACTTC. The complete variable domain, with remaining parts taken from reference TRBV29-1 and TRBJ2-5, reads SAVISQKPSRDICQRGTSLTIQCQVDSQVTMMFWYRQQPGQSLTLIATANQGSEATYESGFVIDKFPISRPNLTFSTLTVSNMSPEDSSIYLCSVQGLAGGTQETQYFGPGTRLLVL.

This chain joins TRBV7-9 and TRBJ1-6, with no clear D. This CDR3 region has 15 residues. Germline V gene lookup returns CDR1 SEHNR and CDR2 FQNEAQ (reference sequence). V lost 1 base, J lost 8 bases, and 12 bases lay in between. CDR3 sequence: CASSLDYPGHSPLHF. CDR3 sequence (DNA): TGTGCCAGCAGCTTAGATTACCCCGGACATTCACCCCTCCACTTT.

The chain couples TRBV7-6 to TRBJ2-7, with a tentative D call TRBD1 (5 bases). The germline V and J ends were trimmed by 2 bases and 0 bases, with 8 bases remaining between them. The CDR3 extends over 14 amino acids. Germline V gene data show CDR1 as SGHVS and CDR2 as FNYEAQ. The CDR3 spells CASSLRQSSYEQYF. Here the CDR3 DNA reads TGTGCCAGCAGCTTAAGACAGAGCTCCTACGAGCAGTACTTC.

This chain uses TRBV5-6 with TRBJ2-7, with 9 bases aligning to TRBD2. Germline-derived CDR1 and CDR2 are SGHDT and YYEEEE. J was trimmed by 7 bases and V by 1 base; bases with no gene match: 3. CDR3 length: 13 amino acids. CDR3 sequence (DNA): TGTGCCAGCAGCTTGTTAGCGGGGGTTGAGCAGTACTTC. It is translated as CASSLLAGVEQYF.

This sequence joins TRBV6-5 and TRBJ2-5; no clear D. The germline V gene has CDR1 MNHEY and CDR2 SVGAGI. The CDR3 contains 15 residues. V shed 0 bases and J shed 9 bases, with 17 bases lying between them. DNA for the CDR3: TGTGCCAGCAGTTACTCGAGATGGGCCCAAGACGCCCAGTACTTC. Translation: CASSYSRWAQDAQYF.

The rearrangement uses TRBV7-9 and TRBJ1-2; 9 bases match TRBD1. Germline trimming cut 4 bases from V and 6 bases from J; bases unmatched to any gene: 3. Germline CDR1 reads SEHNR; CDR2 reads FQNEAQ (reference sequence). CDR3 size: 13 residues. The CDR3 is CASSSDRGDGYTF. The CDR3 DNA follows: TGTGCCAGCAGCTCGGACAGGGGCGATGGCTACACCTTC. The full variable domain, in which reference TRBV7-9 and TRBJ1-2 provide the parts outside the CDR3, is DTGVSQNPRHKITKRGQNVTFRCDPISEHNRLYWYRQTLGQGPEFLTYFQNEAQLEKSRLLSDRFSAERPKGSFSTLEIQRTEQGDSAMYLCASSSDRGDGYTFGSGTRLTVV.

The chain joins TRBV7-3 to TRBJ2-1, with 12 bases fitting TRBD2. V dropped 5 bases and J dropped 6; count of bases not matched to a gene: 2. CDR1 SGHTA and CDR2 FQGTGA come from the germline V gene. This CDR3 comprises 14 residues. This chain's CDR3 is CASSLAGGLNEQFF. The CDR3 DNA reads TGTGCCAGCAGCCTAGCGGGGGGGCTCAATGAGCAGTTCTTC.

The V gene is TRBV6-5, the J gene TRBJ2-1, with 8 bases that match TRBD2. With V trimmed by 6 bases and J by 8 bases, 9 bases remained unmatched. CDR1 and CDR2 from the germline V gene are MNHEY and SVGAGI. The CDR3 covers 14 residues. Written as DNA, the CDR3 is TGTGCCAGCAGCCTCGGACTAGCAGGTTATGAGCAGTTCTTC. Protein product: CASSLGLAGYEQFF.

The chain couples TRBV19 to TRBJ1-2, with D unclear. The CDR3 loop spans 13 amino acids. Germline values: CDR1 LNHDA, CDR2 SQIVND (reference sequence). V was pared by 3 bases and J by 2 bases, with 7 bases between. Written as DNA, the CDR3 is TGTGCCAGTAGTATCAACGGGAACTATGGCTACACCTTC. Translation gives CASSINGNYGYTF.

The chain carries TRBV5-8 and TRBJ1-2; perhaps TRBD1 as D (5 bases). Deletions cut 3 bases from V and 4 bases from J, with 16 bases between. Germline V gives CDR1 SGHTS, CDR2 YDEGEE. CDR3 length: 15 amino acids. The CDR3, as DNA: TGTGCCAGCAGCTCGCCGTTGGGACTTGGCTATGGCTACACCTTC. This sequence encodes CASSSPLGLGYGYTF.

The chain has TRBV5-1 and TRBJ2-3; D could derive from TRBD1 or TRBD2 (5 bases each). Germline assignment: CDR1 SGHRS and CDR2 YFSETQ. CDR3 length: 13 residues. Trimming stripped 7 bases from V and 0 bases from J, with 9 bases between. CDR3 DNA sequence: TGCGCCAGCGGCCGGGACAGCACAGATACGCAGTATTTT. Its protein is CASGRDSTDTQYF.

This chain joins TRBV7-3 and TRBJ1-5; weak D call: TRBD1 (5 bases). Germline CDR1 and CDR2: SGHTA and FQGTGA. The CDR3 length is 13 residues. V was pared by 8 bases and J by 10 bases, with 18 bases between. CDR3 region: CASVGLAGQPQHF. The CDR3 DNA reads as TGTGCCAGCGTGGGGCTAGCGGGTCAACCCCAGCATTTT.

The J gene is TRBJ1-5, the V gene TRBV4-3; TRBD1 is a possible D gene (6 bases). The CDR3 is 15 amino acids. The V gene lost 2 bases and the J gene lost 4 bases, with 12 bases spanning the gap. The germline V gene encodes CDR1 LGHNA and CDR2 YSLEER. For the CDR3, the DNA is TGCGCCAGCAGCCAAACGATCCAGGGGAATCAGCCCCAGCATTTT. As protein: CASSQTIQGNQPQHF.

The CDR3 DNA reads as TGCGCCAGCAGCCAATCTCCGACTAGCTCCGTGGAGGATACGCAGTATTTT. Encoded protein: CASSQSPTSSVEDTQYF. V is TRBV4-1 and J is TRBJ2-3; the match to TRBD2 covers 7 bases. Trimming removed 2 bases from V and 6 bases from J; junction bases left unmatched: 14. The CDR3 is made up of 17 amino acids. Germline values: CDR1 MGHRA, CDR2 YSYEKL.

The CDR3 is CASSSSHDGAYEQYF. The CDR3 DNA reads TGTGCCAGCAGCTCATCCCATGACGGAGCCTACGAGCAGTACTTC. The V gene is TRBV11-2, the J gene TRBJ2-7; the D is unclear. CDR1 SGHAT and CDR2 FQNNGV come from the germline V gene. The length of the CDR3 is 15 residues. V shed 4 bases and J shed 2 bases, with 15 bases lying between them.

This clone has a handful of counts. The CDR3 loop reads CASSMNRDFAEAFF. CDR3 DNA: TGTGCCAGTAGTATGAACAGGGACTTCGCTGAAGCTTTCTTT. The genes are TRBV19 and TRBJ1-1, with D possibly being TRBD1 (6 bases). Looked up from germline, CDR1 is LNHDA and CDR2 is SQIVND (reference sequence). The V end was cut by 3 bases, the J end by 6 bases, with 14 bases between. The CDR3 is 14 residues long.